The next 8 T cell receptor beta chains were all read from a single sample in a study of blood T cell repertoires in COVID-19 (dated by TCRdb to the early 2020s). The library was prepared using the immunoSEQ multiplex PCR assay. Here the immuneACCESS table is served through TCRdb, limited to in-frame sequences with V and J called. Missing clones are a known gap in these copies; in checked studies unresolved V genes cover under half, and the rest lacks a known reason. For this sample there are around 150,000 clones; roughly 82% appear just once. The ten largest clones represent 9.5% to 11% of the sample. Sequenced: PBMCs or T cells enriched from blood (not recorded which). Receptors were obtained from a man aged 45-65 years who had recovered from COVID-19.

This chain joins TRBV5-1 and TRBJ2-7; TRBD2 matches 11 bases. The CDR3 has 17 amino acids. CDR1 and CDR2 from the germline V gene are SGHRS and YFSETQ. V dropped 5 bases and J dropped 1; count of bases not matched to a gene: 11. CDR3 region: CASSQGRLAGTSYEQYF. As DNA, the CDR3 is TGCGCCAGCAGTCAGGGAAGACTAGCGGGGACTTCCTACGAGCAGTACTTC.

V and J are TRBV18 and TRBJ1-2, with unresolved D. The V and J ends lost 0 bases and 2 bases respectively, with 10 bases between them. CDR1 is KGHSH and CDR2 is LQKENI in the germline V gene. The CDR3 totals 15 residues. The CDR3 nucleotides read TGTGCCAGCTCACCACCGGGAGGGCGGAACTATGGCTACACCTTC. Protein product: CASSPPGGRNYGYTF.

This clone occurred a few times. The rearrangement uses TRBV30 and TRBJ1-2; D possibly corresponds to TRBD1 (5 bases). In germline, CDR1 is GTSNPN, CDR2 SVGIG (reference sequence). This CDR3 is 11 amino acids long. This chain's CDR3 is CGRSGGYGYTF. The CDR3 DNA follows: TGTGGCAGGTCGGGGGGGTATGGCTACACCTTC.

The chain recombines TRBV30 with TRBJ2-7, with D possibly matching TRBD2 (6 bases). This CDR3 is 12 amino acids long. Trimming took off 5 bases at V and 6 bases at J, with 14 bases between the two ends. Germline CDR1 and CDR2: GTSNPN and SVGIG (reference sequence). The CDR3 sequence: CAWSGVVSEQYF. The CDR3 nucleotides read TGTGCCTGGTCGGGAGTCGTTTCCGAGCAGTACTTC.

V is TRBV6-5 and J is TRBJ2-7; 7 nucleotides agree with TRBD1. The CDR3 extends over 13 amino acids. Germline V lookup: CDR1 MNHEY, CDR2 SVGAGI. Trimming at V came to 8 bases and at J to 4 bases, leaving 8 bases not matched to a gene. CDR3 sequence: CASSDRVDYEQYF. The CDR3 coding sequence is TGTGCCAGCTCTGACAGGGTAGATTACGAGCAGTACTTC.

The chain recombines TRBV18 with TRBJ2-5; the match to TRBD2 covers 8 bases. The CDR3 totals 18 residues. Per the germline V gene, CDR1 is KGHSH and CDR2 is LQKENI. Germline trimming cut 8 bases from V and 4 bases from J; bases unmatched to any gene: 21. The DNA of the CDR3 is TGTGCCAGCGCCCCGAGATCAGCGGGAGAGTTCCGGGGAGAGACCCAGTACTTC. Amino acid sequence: CASAPRSAGEFRGETQYF.

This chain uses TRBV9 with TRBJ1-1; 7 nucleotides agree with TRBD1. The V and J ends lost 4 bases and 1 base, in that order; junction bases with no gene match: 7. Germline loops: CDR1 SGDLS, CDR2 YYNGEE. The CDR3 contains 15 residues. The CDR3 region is CASSPEGARNTEAFF. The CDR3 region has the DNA TGTGCCAGCAGCCCAGAGGGGGCCCGGAACACTGAAGCTTTCTTT.

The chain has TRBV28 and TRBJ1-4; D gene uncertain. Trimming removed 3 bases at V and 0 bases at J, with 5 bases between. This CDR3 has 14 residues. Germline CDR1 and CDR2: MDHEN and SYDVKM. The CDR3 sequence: CASSLTTTNEKLFF. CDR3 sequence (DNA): TGTGCCAGCAGTTTGACAACAACTAATGAAAAACTGTTTTTT.